These T cell receptor beta chains were read from a single sample in a study of T cells in Graves' hyperthyroidism and ophthalmopathy. From the multiplex PCR reads, TCRdb called clonotypes with MiXCR, one entry per CDR3 protein. This table has a few hundred thousand distinct CDR3 sequences, approximately 15% appearing once. Sample: blood. Receptor source: a woman between 18 and 29 years old with Graves' hyperthyroidism that later progressed to Graves' ophthalmopathy. CDR3s include the opening cysteine and the closing phenylalanine or tryptophan. D genes are given only for firm matches. Size values are once, few and many counts, or a class for expanded clones, and some rows have none.

>TRBJ2-7|TRBV28|NA|many
TGTGCCAGCAGGGGGGACTACGAGCAGTACTTC
CASRGDYEQYF
>TRBJ1-1|TRBV6-2/TRBV6-3|NA|many
TGTGCCAGCAGTCCACGGGGATGGGGGAAATTCAACACTGAAGCTTTCTTT
CASSPRGWGKFNTEAFF
>TRBJ2-5|TRBV15|NA|NA
TGTGCCACCAGCAGAGATCTGGGAACAATGCAAGAGACCCAGTACTTC
CATSRDLGTMQETQYF
>TRBJ2-5|TRBV7-8|TRBD1|few
TGTGCCAGCAGCTTAGCCACGAGGACAGGCCTGTACTTC
CASSLATRTGLYF
>TRBJ2-1|TRBV5-1|TRBD2|few
TGCGCCAGCAGCCCCATTGGTAGCGGGGGGAGCTGGGATGAGCAGTTCTTC
CASSPIGSGGSWDEQFF
>TRBJ1-1|TRBV6-2/TRBV6-3|NA|many
TGTGCCAGCAGTTCCCGGAACACTGAAGCTTTCTTT
CASSSRNTEAFF
>TRBJ2-5|TRBV7-9|NA|many
TGTGCCAGCGCCGGGGTACCCCAAGAGACCCAGTACTTC
CASAGVPQETQYF
>TRBJ2-7|TRBV29-1|TRBD2|few
TGCAGCGTTGAAGAAGGCGGGGGGGCCTACGAGCAGTACTTC
CSVEEGGGAYEQYF
>TRBJ1-2|TRBV12-3/TRBV12-4|TRBD1|many
TGTGCCAGCAGCTCCACCATATCGACAGGGTTTTCCCTCAACTATGGCTACACCTTC
CASSSTISTGFSLNYGYTF
>TRBJ2-1|TRBV5-1|NA|many
TGCGCCAGCAGACCTCCGGGACACGAGCTTGAGCAGTTCTTC
CASRPPGHELEQFF
>TRBJ1-6|TRBV29-1|TRBD1|NA
TGCAGCGGGCCGGGACAGTCCCCCCTCCACTTT
CSGPGQSPLHF
>TRBJ2-1|TRBV5-1|TRBD2|few
TGCGCCAGCAGCTTACTTAGCGGGAGATCCTACAATGAGCAGTTCTTC
CASSLLSGRSYNEQFF
>TRBJ2-1|TRBV28|NA|few
TGTGCCAGCAGTTTAATACGGGGACTTAGCAATGAGCAGTTCTTC
CASSLIRGLSNEQFF
>TRBJ2-1|TRBV24-1|TRBD1|few
TGTGCCACCAGTGATTTGCAGGCAGGGGGCCTGCAAAGTGAGCAGTTCTTC
CATSDLQAGGLQSEQFF
>TRBJ2-7|TRBV7-9|TRBD2|NA
TGTGCCAGCAGCTTGCTAGCGGGAGTAGGGATCGAGCAGTACTTC
CASSLLAGVGIEQYF
>TRBJ2-1|TRBV20-1|TRBD2|many
TGCAGTGCTAGAGATCTAGCGGGGGCCTACAATGAGCAGTTCTTC
CSARDLAGAYNEQFF
>TRBJ2-5|TRBV20-1|NA|many
TGCAGTGCTAGTTGGGTTGAGACCCAGTACTTC
CSASWVETQYF
>TRBJ2-2|TRBV5-1|NA|many
TGTGCCAGCAGCCAAGACAGGAACACCGGGGAGCTGTTTTTT
CASSQDRNTGELFF
>TRBJ2-7|TRBV4-3|TRBD2|few
TGCGCCAGCAGCCCTAGCGGAATCCCCTACGAGCAGTACTTC
CASSPSGIPYEQYF
>TRBJ1-5|TRBV2|NA|NA
TGTGCCAGCAGTGGTGGAAGGGGCTCGGTATCTGGACGGAATAGCAATCAGCCCCAGCATTTT
CASSGGRGSVSGRNSNQPQHF
>TRBJ2-1|TRBV9|NA|NA
TGTGCCAGCAGCGCCGAGGGGGGGGCGTCCTACAATGAGCAGTTCTTC
CASSAEGGASYNEQFF
>TRBJ1-1|TRBV19|TRBD1|NA
TGTGCCAGTAGTAGGGACAGGGAGAACACTGAAGCTTTCTTT
CASSRDRENTEAFF
>TRBJ2-3|TRBV29-1|TRBD1|many
TGCAGCGTAAACAGGGGGCCCAGCACAGATACGCAGTATTTT
CSVNRGPSTDTQYF
>TRBJ2-7|TRBV27|NA|many
TGTGCCAGCAGTTTTTGGGGCCTAGAAGAGCAGTACTTC
CASSFWGLEEQYF
>TRBJ2-3|TRBV3-1|TRBD2|many
TGTGCCAGCAGCCCCATAGCGGGAGCCACAGATACGCAGTATTTT
CASSPIAGATDTQYF
>TRBJ2-5|TRBV11-2|NA|many
TGTGCCAGCGGACTTACAGTATCCCAGTACTTC
CASGLTVSQYF
>TRBJ2-1|TRBV11-3|NA|many
TGTGCCAGCAGTTTTAGGTTTGGTAATGAGCAGTTCTTC
CASSFRFGNEQFF
>TRBJ2-5|TRBV19|TRBD2|NA
TGTGCCAGTAGTCCCGGTAGCGGGAGAAGCCAAGAGACCCAGTACTTC
CASSPGSGRSQETQYF
>TRBJ1-1|TRBV13|NA|NA
TGTGCCAGCAGCTTAGAGGGGGGGGTGGAGGCTTTCTTT
CASSLEGGVEAFF
>TRBJ1-2|TRBV9|TRBD1|few
TGTGCCAGCAGCGAACAGGGGAGTGGAGACTATGGCTACACCTTC
CASSEQGSGDYGYTF
>TRBJ2-2|TRBV7-9|TRBD1|many
TGTGCCAGCCGCACAGGGGACACCGGGGAGCTGTTTTTT
CASRTGDTGELFF
>TRBJ2-1|TRBV20-1|NA|few
TGCAGTGCTAGGGCTAGCTTGAGACGCTCGAAGGATGAGCAGTTCTTC
CSARASLRRSKDEQFF
>TRBJ2-2|TRBV5-1|NA|many
TGCGCCAGCAGCTTGTACGTTGGCACCGGGGAGCTGTTTTTT
CASSLYVGTGELFF
>TRBJ2-1|TRBV11-2|NA|NA
TGTGCCAGCAGCTTAGACCCGGGACAAGGGAGCTCCCACAATGATCAGTTCTTC
CASSLDPGQGSSHNDQFF
>TRBJ2-7|TRBV20-1|TRBD1|many
TGCAGTGCAAAGCAGGGGGCGAACTACGAGCAGTACTTC
CSAKQGANYEQYF
>TRBJ2-7|TRBV28|TRBD2|many
TGTGCCAGCAGTTTCCAGGGATGGGCTAGCGGGTATTACGAGCAGTACTTC
CASSFQGWASGYYEQYF
>TRBJ2-5|TRBV24-1|TRBD1|NA
TGTGCCACCAGTGACGCAGGGACAGGGAGAGGGGAAGAGACCCAGTACTTC
CATSDAGTGRGEETQYF
>TRBJ2-1|TRBV27|TRBD2|many
TGTGCCAGCAGTAACTCGGGGGGAGTCTACAATGAGCAGTTCTTC
CASSNSGGVYNEQFF
>TRBJ1-3|TRBV28|NA|many
TGTGCCAGCAGTTCAGGACAGATCCTGGGTAACACCATATATTTT
CASSSGQILGNTIYF